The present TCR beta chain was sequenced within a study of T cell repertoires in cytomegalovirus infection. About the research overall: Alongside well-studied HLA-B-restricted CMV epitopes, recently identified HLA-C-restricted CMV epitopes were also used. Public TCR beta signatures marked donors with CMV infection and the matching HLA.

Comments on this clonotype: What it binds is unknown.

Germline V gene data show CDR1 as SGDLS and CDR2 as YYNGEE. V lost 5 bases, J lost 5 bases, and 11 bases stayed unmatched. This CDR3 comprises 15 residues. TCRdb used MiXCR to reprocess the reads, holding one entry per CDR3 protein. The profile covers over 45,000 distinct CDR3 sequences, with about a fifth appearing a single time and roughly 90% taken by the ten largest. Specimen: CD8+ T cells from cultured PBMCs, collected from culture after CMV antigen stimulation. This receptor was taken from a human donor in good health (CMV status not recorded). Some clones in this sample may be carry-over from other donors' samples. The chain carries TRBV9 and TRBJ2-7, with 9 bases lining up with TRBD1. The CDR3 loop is CASSAGGTGTHEQYF. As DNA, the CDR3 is TGTGCCAGCAGTGCCGGAGGGACAGGGACCCACGAGCAGTACTTC. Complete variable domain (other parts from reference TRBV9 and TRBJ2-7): DSGVTQTPKHLITATGQRVTLRCSPRSGDLSVYWYQQSLDQGLQFLIQYYNGEERAKGNILERFSAQQFPDLHSELNLSSLELGDSALYFCASSAGGTGTHEQYFGPGTRLTVT.